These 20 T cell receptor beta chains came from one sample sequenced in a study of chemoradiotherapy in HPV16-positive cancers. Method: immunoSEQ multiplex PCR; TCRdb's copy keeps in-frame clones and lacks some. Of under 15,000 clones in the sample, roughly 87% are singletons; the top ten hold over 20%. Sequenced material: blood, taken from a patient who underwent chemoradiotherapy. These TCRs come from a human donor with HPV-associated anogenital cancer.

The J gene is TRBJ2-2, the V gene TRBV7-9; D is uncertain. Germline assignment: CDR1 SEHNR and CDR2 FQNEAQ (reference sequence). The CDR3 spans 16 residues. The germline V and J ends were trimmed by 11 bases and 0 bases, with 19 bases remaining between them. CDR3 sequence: CAPDPSRSANTGELFF. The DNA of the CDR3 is TGTGCCCCCGATCCCTCGAGGTCCGCGAACACCGGGGAGCTGTTTTTT.

The chain's CDR3 is CAIRLRQGISWQYF. The CDR3 DNA reads as TGTGCCATCCGCCTAAGACAGGGGATCAGTTGGCAGTACTTC. The chain links TRBV9 to TRBJ2-5; 8 bases map to TRBD1. Trimming cost V 9 bases and J 11 bases; bases outside gene matches: 18. Germline assignment: CDR1 SGDLS and CDR2 YYNGEE. The CDR3 is 14 amino acids.

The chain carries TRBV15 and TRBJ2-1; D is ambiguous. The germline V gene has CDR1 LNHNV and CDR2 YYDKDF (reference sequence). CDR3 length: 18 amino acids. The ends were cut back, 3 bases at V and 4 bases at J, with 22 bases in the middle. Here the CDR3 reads CATSSLKRAGSEYNEQFF. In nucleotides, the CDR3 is TGTGCCACCAGCAGCCTGAAACGGGCCGGGTCGGAATACAATGAGCAGTTCTTC.

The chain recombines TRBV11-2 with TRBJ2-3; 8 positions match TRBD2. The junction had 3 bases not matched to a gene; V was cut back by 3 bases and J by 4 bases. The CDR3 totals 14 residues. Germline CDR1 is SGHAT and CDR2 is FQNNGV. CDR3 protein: CASSFAGGPDTQYF. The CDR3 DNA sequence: TGTGCCAGCAGCTTCGCGGGAGGCCCAGATACGCAGTATTTT. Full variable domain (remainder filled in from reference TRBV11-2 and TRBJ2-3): EAGVAQSPRYKIIEKRQSVAFWCNPISGHATLYWYQQILGQGPKLLIQFQNNGVVDDSQLPKDRFSAERLKGVDSTLKIQPAKLEDSAVYLCASSFAGGPDTQYFGPGTRLTVL.

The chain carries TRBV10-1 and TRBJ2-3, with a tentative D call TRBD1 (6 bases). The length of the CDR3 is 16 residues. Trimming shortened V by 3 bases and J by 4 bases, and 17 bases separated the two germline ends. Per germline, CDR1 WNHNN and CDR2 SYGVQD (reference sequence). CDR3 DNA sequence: TGCGCCAGCAGTGAAAGACGGGACACCCAGGCAGATACGCAGTATTTT. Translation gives CASSERRDTQADTQYF.

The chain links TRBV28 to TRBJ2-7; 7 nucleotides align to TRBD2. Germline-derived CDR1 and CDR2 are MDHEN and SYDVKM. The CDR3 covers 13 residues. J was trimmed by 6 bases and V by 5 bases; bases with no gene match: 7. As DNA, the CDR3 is TGTGCCAGCAGTACGCCGACTAGCTCCGAGCAGTACTTC. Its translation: CASSTPTSSEQYF.

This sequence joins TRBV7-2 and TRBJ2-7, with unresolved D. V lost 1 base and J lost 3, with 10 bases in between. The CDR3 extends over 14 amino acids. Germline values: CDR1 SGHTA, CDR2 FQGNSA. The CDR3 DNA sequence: TGTGCCAGCAGCTTAGGGTCATATAGCTACGAGCAGTACTTC. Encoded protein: CASSLGSYSYEQYF.

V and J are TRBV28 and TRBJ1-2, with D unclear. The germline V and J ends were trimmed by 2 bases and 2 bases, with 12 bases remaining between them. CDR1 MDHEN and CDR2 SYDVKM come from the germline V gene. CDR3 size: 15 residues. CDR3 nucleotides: TGTGCCAGCAGTTTAAGTGGAGGACTAAACTATGGCTACACCTTC. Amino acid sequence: CASSLSGGLNYGYTF.

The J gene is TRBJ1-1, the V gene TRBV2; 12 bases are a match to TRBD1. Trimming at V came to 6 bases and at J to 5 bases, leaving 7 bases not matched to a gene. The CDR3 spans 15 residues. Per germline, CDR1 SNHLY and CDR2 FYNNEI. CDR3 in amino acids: CASRRGTGGRTEAFF. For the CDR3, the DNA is TGTGCCAGCAGGAGGGGGACAGGGGGCCGTACTGAAGCTTTCTTT.

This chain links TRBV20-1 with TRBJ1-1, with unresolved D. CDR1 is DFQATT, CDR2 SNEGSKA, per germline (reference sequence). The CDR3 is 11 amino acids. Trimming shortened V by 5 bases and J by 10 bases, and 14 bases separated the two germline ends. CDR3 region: CSAGREGRAFF. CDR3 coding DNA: TGCAGTGCTGGCCGGGAGGGTAGAGCTTTCTTT.

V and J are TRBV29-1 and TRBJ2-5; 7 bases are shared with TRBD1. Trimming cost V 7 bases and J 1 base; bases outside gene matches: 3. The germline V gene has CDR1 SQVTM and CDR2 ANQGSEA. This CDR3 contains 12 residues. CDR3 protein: CSARTGQETQYF. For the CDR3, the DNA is TGCAGCGCCCGGACAGGCCAAGAGACCCAGTACTTC.

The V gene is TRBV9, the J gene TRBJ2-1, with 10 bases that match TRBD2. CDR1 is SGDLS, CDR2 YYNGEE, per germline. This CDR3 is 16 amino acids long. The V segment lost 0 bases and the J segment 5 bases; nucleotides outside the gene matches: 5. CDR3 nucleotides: TGTGCCAGCAGCGTAGGTCCAGCGGGAGGGGACAATGAGCAGTTCTTC. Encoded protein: CASSVGPAGGDNEQFF. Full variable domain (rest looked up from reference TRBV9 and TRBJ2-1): DSGVTQTPKHLITATGQRVTLRCSPRSGDLSVYWYQQSLDQGLQFLIQYYNGEERAKGNILERFSAQQFPDLHSELNLSSLELGDSALYFCASSVGPAGGDNEQFFGPGTRLTVL.

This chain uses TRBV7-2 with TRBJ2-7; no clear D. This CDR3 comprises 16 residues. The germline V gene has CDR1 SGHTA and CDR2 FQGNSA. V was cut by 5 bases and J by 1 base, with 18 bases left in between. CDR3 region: CASSASRVRGSYEQYF. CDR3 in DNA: TGTGCCAGCAGCGCCTCTCGGGTCCGTGGGTCCTACGAGCAGTACTTC.

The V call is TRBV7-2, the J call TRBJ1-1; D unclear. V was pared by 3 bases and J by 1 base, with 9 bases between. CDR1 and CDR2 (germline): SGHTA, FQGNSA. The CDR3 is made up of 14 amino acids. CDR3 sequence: CASSFPTANTEAFF. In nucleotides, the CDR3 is TGTGCCAGCAGCTTCCCTACAGCGAACACTGAAGCTTTCTTT.

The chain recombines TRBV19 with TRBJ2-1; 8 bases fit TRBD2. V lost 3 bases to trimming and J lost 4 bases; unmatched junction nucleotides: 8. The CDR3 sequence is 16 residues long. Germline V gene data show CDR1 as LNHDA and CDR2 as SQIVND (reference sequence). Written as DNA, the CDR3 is TGTGCCAGTAGTATCAGGGCTAGCGGGCGATACAATGAGCAGTTCTTC. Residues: CASSIRASGRYNEQFF. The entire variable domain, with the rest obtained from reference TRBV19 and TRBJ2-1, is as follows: DGGITQSPKYLFRKEGQNVTLSCEQNLNHDAMYWYRQDPGQGLRLIYYSQIVNDFQKGDIAEGYSVSREKKESFPLTVTSAQKNPTAFYLCASSIRASGRYNEQFFGPGTRLTVL.

The CDR3 sequence: CASSYGADHYEQYF. The CDR3 nucleotides read TGTGCCAGCAGTTACGGGGCAGACCACTACGAGCAGTACTTC. The V call is TRBV6-5, the J call TRBJ2-7, with D possibly being TRBD1 (5 bases). Germline loops: CDR1 MNHEY, CDR2 SVGAGI. V was clipped by 2 bases and J by 3 bases, with 11 bases between them. This CDR3 has 14 residues.

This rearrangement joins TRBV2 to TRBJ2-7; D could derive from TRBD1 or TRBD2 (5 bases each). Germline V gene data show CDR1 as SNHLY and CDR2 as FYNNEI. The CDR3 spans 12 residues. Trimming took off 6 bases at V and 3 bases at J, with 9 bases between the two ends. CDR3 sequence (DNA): TGTGCCAGCAGGGGGACGTTCTACGAGCAGTACTTC. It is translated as CASRGTFYEQYF.

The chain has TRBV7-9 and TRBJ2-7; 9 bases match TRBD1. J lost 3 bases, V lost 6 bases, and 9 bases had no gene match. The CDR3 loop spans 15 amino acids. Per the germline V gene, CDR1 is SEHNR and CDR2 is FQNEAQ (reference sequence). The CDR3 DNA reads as TGTGCCAGCAGGCCCCTGGCGGGACAGGGCTACGAGCAGTACTTC. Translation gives CASRPLAGQGYEQYF.

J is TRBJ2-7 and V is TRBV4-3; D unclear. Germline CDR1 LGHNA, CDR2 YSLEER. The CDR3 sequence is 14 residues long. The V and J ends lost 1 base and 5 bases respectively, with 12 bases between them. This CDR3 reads CASSQVRRSNEQYF. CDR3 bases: TGCGCCAGCAGCCAAGTGCGCAGGAGCAACGAGCAGTACTTC.

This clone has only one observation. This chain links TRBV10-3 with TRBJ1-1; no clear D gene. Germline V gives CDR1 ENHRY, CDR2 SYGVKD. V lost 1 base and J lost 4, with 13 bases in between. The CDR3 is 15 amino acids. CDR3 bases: TGTGCCATCAGTGAGTTCAGTGTGAGTCTCACTGAAGCTTTCTTT. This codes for CAISEFSVSLTEAFF.